The source of this T cell receptor beta chain is a study of blood T cells in healthy people across ages. Points from the study as a whole: Naive CD4+ cell counts and diversity both ran higher in long-lived than in aged donors.

A note on this clonotype: The target antigen is unknown.

Combining a sample-barcoded 5' primer with a J-beta primer mix, a second PCR ran for about 7 to 11 cycles. Each cDNA was tagged by a template-switch adaptor containing 12 random nucleotides. TCRdb re-derived calls from the 5' RACE reads in MiXCR, one entry per CDR3 protein. The data show 650,000 to 800,000 distinct CDR3 sequences, more than 45% seen once. The length of the CDR3 is 15 residues. In germline, CDR1 is SGHRS, CDR2 YFSETQ. This sequence originates from a woman older than 75 in good health. The J gene is TRBJ2-5, the V gene TRBV5-1, with 9 bases fitting TRBD2. TRBJ2-7 matches the DNA end more closely, so the J call is doubtful. The sequencing sample was made of blood. CDR3 DNA: TGCGCCAGCAGCCGAGCAAGCGGGGGGACCTACGAGCAGTACTTC. This encodes CASSRASGGTYEQYF.